This T cell receptor (beta chain) was profiled in a study of early T cells in non-severe SARS-CoV-2 infection. The overall study: RNA in bulk from unsorted whole blood was sequenced, and chains were unpaired.

Unique molecular identifiers were added to individual cDNA molecules. TCRdb reprocessed the 5' RACE reads via MiXCR and lists one record per CDR3 protein. The table has about 50,000 distinct CDR3 sequences, more than 9% seen once; the top ten hold around 6.3%. The CDR3 length is 13 residues. V gave up 6 bases and J gave up 0 bases, with 10 bases separating them. Germline values: CDR1 DFQATT, CDR2 SNEGSKA (reference sequence). This receptor was obtained from an adult who was a healthcare worker with PCR-confirmed SARS-CoV-2 infection or an uninfected control (not recorded which). The material sequenced was whole blood. V is TRBV20-1 and J is TRBJ2-3; TRBD2 is a possible D gene (6 bases). The CDR3 loop is CSARELSTDTQYF. As DNA, the CDR3 is TGCAGTGCCCGGGAGTTGAGCACAGATACGCAGTATTTT.